This T cell receptor (beta chain) is from a study of T cells in Graves' hyperthyroidism and ophthalmopathy. Diagnosing involved the use of clinical symptoms, serum thyroxine and TRAb, thyroid ultrasound and orbital computed tomography. RNA transcripts provided the source from which TCR beta CDR3 regions were amplified. RT-PCR in the first round (using the HTBI primer set) targeted the TCR CDR3. TCRdb called the multiplex PCR reads again in MiXCR, with one record for every CDR3 protein. The sample contains around 350,000 distinct CDR3 sequences, 19% of which appear only once. The germline CDR1 and CDR2 sequences are MDHEN and SYDVKM. This CDR3 comprises 14 residues. The V gene lost 3 bases and the J gene lost 4 bases, with 13 bases spanning the gap. This clonotype came up many times.

Sequencing used blood. The V gene is TRBV28, the J gene TRBJ2-7, with D perhaps TRBD2 (6 bases). This receptor was identified in a woman aged 18-29 years with Graves' hyperthyroidism. The CDR3 reads CASSLGPAGYEQYF. The CDR3 DNA sequence: TGTGCCAGCAGTTTGGGCCCCGCGGGGTACGAGCAGTACTTC.